This TCR beta chain is drawn from a study of regulatory T cells in long-lasting Graves disease. Study-wide findings and caveats: Reduced TCR diversity was observed in persistent Graves' patients versus newly diagnosed patients.

Researchers made TCR beta libraries by using iRepertoire HTBI primers and running Arm-PCR on CDR3 regions. MiXCR, applied by TCRdb to the multiplex PCR reads, yields one record per CDR3 protein. The table shows approximately 350,000 distinct CDR3 sequences, with 16% occurring only once. This CDR3 region has 17 residues. Trimming shortened V by 0 bases and J by 1 base, and 16 bases separated the two germline ends. Germline V gives CDR1 ENHRY, CDR2 SYGVKD. A note on this clonotype: Its antigen is currently unknown.

The time point: newly diagnosed GD, antithyroid drugs for less than 3 months. Making the TCR library involved RNA that had been extracted from PBMCs. This sample also belongs to another study, concerning T cells in Graves' hyperthyroidism and ophthalmopathy. That paper states: In the first-round RT-PCR of the TCR CDR3, the HTBI primer set was used.

This chain joins TRBV10-3 and TRBJ2-7; D unresolved. The sequence derives from a man aged 35-49 years with Graves disease. Sequenced here: peripheral blood mononuclear cells (PBMCs), sampled at new diagnosis, from a patient treated with antithyroid drugs. CDR3 DNA: TGTGCCATCAGTGAGTCGAATAACGCGGTCGGTTCCTACGAGCAGTACTTC. Amino acids: CAISESNNAVGSYEQYF.